The sequence of this T cell receptor (beta chain) was determined in a study of regulatory T cells in long-lasting Graves disease. Arm-PCR with iRepertoire HTBI primers amplified the CDR3 regions for these TCR beta libraries. TCRdb called the multiplex PCR reads again in MiXCR, with one record for every CDR3 protein. The profile covers approximately 490,000 distinct CDR3 sequences, with around 15% appearing a single time and 9.5% to 15% taken by the ten largest. This clonotype came up a few times. Stated time point: newly diagnosed GD, antithyroid drugs for less than 3 months. The TCR library used RNA extracted from PBMCs. The sample was also linked to a second study, of T cells in Graves' hyperthyroidism and ophthalmopathy.

Sequenced material: peripheral blood mononuclear cells (PBMCs), taken at new diagnosis, from a patient treated with antithyroid drugs. The clonotype was recovered from a man aged 35-49 years with Graves disease.

CDR3: CSASWGGYGYTF. In DNA form, the CDR3 reads TGCAGTGCTAGCTGGGGGGGCTATGGCTACACCTTC. The gene calls are TRBV20-1 and TRBJ1-2; tentatively, D is TRBD1 (5 bases). CDR3 size: 12 residues. The V gene's germline CDR1 is DFQATT and CDR2 SNEGSKA (reference sequence). V was shortened by 3 bases and J by 4 bases, with 9 bases between the two germline ends.